Listed below are T cell receptor beta chains from one sample, sequenced in a study of shared clonotypes between healthy human individuals. TCRdb keeps only in-frame clones here, not all; method: immunoSEQ multiplex PCR. The sample includes about 2 million clones, 90% to 95% of them seen just once. Material for sequencing was naive CD4+ T cells sorted from blood. These receptors all stem from a man aged 18 to 35 in good health. Both conserved end residues are part of each CDR3. Each record gives: D gene, V gene, CDR3 protein. A D gene is named only where the DNA matches it firmly.

>-|TRBV27
CASSFITGTRNSPLHF
>-|TRBV6-5
CASSRDRYGYTF
>-|TRBV5-1
CASSVDGGADEKLFF
>TRBD2|TRBV25-1
CASRGSGSGNEQFF
>TRBD1|TRBV6-5
CASRKTGGNQPQHF
>-|TRBV10-2
CASSSGQLYEQYF
>-|TRBV6-5
CASSRGTTGANVLTF
>TRBD1|TRBV7-9
CASSLTGGRGYTF
>-|TRBV6-1
CASSRERGEFYEQYF
>-|TRBV29-1
CSGRVFNEQFF
>-|TRBV27
CASSFQGADQPQHF
>-|TRBV5-1
CASSLAYNEQFF
>-|TRBV28
CASSLSSFGGFSSWETQYF
>-|TRBV29-1
CSVEDPGASGYTF
>-|TRBV7-9
CASSPNEETGYTF
>TRBD2|TRBV5-1
CASSRPSGGQETQYF
>-|TRBV11-2
CASSSGTGNNSPLHF
>TRBD2|TRBV10-1
CASSERVTSGSYNEQFF
>-|TRBV7-9
CASSFRSGRLSNEQFF
>-|TRBV27
CASASGGGTLYSPLHF
>-|TRBV6-5
CASSYSWGTETQYF
>TRBD1|TRBV5-6
CASSLGTAAKNIQYF
>-|TRBV6-6
CASSKTGGYQNIQYF
>-|TRBV5-1
CASSVDSLVNEKLFF
>-|TRBV6-5
CASSPDPSQPQHF
>-|TRBV10-1
CASSESERNSPLHF
>-|TRBV6-1
CASRWDANQPQHF
>-|TRBV7-3
CASSLMGVNTEAFF
>TRBD1|TRBV5-1
CASSLEGTGLNQPQHF
>TRBD1|TRBV29-1
CSVRDRGLREQYF
>-|TRBV2
CASRYRESQEQFF
>-|TRBV6-1
CASSEGGVSEKLFF
>-|TRBV19
CASSSTRVGGETQYF
>-|TRBV6-1
CASSDIWIRDEQYF
>TRBD2|TRBV7-2
CASSSLTSGGSGELFF
>-|TRBV12-1
CASSFATSGSQNEQFF
>TRBD2|TRBV12-5
CASGPSGGSTDTQYF
>-|TRBV4-1
CASSQDPARAVSYEQYF
>TRBD2|TRBV6-5
CASAIAGGPGEQFF
>-|TRBV7-2
CASSPRESDTQYF
>-|TRBV7-8
CASSLLSQETQYF
>-|TRBV6-6
CASSSGLVNTEAFF
>TRBD1|TRBV18
CASSYRGRDEKLFF
>-|TRBV30
CAWTSSGGLTEAFF
>-|TRBV6-1
CASSELTPGKNIQYF
>-|TRBV7-9
CASSLPGPTTQYF
>-|TRBV4-1
CASSQATADANTGELFF
>-|TRBV19
CASRTDPSSPLHF
>-|TRBV6-4
CASSEAASYNSPLHF
>-|TRBV2
CASRADSDEQYF
>TRBD1|TRBV19
CASSILPGQGMLEQYF
>-|TRBV5-1
CASSPLRGNTEAFF
>-|TRBV7-2
CASSFLVGYSNQPQHF
>-|TRBV10-3
CAISGFNEKLFF
>-|TRBV5-4
CASSLDSYGDTEAFF
>TRBD2|TRBV6-5
CASRPGTSGSVEQFF
>TRBD1|TRBV18
CASSPPGQVLSGNTIYF
>-|TRBV7-9
CASSLGSTSSYEQYF
>-|TRBV28
CASSFPNDRFQPQHF